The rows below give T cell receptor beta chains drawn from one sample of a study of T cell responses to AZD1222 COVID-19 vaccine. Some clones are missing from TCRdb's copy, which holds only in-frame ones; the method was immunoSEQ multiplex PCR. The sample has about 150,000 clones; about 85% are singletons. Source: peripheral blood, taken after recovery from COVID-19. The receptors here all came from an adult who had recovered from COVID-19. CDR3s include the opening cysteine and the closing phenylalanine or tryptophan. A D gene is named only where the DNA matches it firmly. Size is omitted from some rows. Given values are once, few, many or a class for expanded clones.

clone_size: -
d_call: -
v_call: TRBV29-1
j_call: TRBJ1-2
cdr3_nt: TGCAGCGCCGCCCGGGACCGTTCTAACTATGGCTACACCTTC
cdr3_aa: CSAARDRSNYGYTF

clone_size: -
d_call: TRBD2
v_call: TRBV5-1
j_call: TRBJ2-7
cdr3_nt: TGCGCCAGCTCTGGACTAGCGGGAGACGAGCAGTACTTC
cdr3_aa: CASSGLAGDEQYF

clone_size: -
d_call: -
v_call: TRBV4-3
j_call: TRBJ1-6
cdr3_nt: TGCGCCAGCAGCCCTCGAGGGGGGCAAGATTCACCCCTCCACTTT
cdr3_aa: CASSPRGGQDSPLHF

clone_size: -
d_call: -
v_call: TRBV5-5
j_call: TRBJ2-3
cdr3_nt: TGTGCCAGCAGCTTGGAGGGGACAGATACGCAGTATTTT
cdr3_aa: CASSLEGTDTQYF

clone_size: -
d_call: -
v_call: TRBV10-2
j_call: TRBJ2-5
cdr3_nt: TGCGCCAGCAGTGGCATCCCTAGCGACCTGGCGTGGAAGACCCAGTACTTC
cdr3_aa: CASSGIPSDLAWKTQYF

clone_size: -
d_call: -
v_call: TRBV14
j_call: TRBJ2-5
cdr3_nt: TGTGCCAGCAGCCAAGTCTTCGGGGAGACCCAGTACTTC
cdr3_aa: CASSQVFGETQYF

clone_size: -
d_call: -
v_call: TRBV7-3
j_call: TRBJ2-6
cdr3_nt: TGTGCCAGCAGCCGAAATCCAGGGCCTGGGGCCAACGTCCTGACTTTC
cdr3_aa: CASSRNPGPGANVLTF

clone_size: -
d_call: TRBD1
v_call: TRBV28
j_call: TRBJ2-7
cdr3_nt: TGTGCCAGCAGTCCCCCACGACAGGGACCGAGCTCCTACGAGCAGTACTTC
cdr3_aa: CASSPPRQGPSSYEQYF

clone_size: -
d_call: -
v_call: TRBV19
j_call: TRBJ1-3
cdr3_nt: TGTGCCAGTAGTAGGGGACGGAGCTCTGGAAACACCATATATTTT
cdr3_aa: CASSRGRSSGNTIYF

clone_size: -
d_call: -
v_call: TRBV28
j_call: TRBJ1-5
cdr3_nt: TGTGCCAGCAGTAACCAAAAGGGAGGGTACAATCAGCCCCAGCATTTT
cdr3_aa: CASSNQKGGYNQPQHF

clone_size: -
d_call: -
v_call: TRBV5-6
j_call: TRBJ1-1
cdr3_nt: TGTGCCAGCAGCTTCTACTCGAGGACAGATGTGAACACTGAAGCTTTCTTT
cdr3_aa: CASSFYSRTDVNTEAFF

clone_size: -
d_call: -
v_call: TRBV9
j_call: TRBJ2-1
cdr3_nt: TGTGCCAGCAGCGTAGAGGGCCGGGGAAGTTACAATGAGCAGTTCTTC
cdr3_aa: CASSVEGRGSYNEQFF

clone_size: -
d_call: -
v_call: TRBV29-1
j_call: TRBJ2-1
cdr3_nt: TGCAGTGGCCCCCTAAGCTCCTACAATGAGCAGTTCTTC
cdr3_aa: CSGPLSSYNEQFF

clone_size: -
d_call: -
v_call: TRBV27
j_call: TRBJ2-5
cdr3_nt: TGTGCCAGCAGCATGCGGGGGCGGGTGGAGACCCAGTACTTC
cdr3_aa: CASSMRGRVETQYF

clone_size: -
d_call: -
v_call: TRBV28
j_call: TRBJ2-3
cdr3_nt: TGTGCCACCAACTCGGGGGGCTTCGGAGATACGCAGTATTTT
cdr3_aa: CATNSGGFGDTQYF

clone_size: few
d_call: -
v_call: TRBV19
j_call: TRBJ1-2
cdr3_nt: TGTGCCAGTCGCAAATCCGGGACGAAAAGCTATGGCTACACCTTC
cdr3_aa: CASRKSGTKSYGYTF

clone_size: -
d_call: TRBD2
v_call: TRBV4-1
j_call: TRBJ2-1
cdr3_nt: TGCGCCAGCAGCCAAGCTGGACTAGCTGTAGATGAGCAGTTCTTC
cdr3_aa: CASSQAGLAVDEQFF

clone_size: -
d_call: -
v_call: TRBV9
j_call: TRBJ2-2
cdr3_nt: TGTGCCAGCAGTTATAGCGGATACACCGGGGAGCTGTTTTTT
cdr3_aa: CASSYSGYTGELFF

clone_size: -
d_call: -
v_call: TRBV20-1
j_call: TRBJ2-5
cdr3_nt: TGCAGTGCTAGTGCTGTGGGGGAGACCCAGTACTTC
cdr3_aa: CSASAVGETQYF

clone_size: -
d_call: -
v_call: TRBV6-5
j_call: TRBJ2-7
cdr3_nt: TGTGCCAGCGGGGACTACGAGCAGTACTTC
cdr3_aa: CASGDYEQYF

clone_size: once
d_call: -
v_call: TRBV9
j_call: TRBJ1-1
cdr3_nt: TGTGCCAGCAGCGTAGTAACAGCGAACACTGAAGCTTTCTTT
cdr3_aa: CASSVVTANTEAFF

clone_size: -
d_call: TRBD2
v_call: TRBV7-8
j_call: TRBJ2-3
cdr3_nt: TGTGCCAGCAGCTTCAGCGGGGGGAGCACAGATACGCAGTATTTT
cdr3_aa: CASSFSGGSTDTQYF

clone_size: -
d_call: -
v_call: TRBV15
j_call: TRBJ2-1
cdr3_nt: TGTGCCACCAGCAGAGTTAGGCAAGGCTACAATGAGCAGTTCTTC
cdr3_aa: CATSRVRQGYNEQFF

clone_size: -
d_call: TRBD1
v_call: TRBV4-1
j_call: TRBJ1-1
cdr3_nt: TGCGCCAGCAGCCCGCAGGACAGGGGGCGCTTCCCTTACACTGAAGCTTTCTTT
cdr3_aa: CASSPQDRGRFPYTEAFF

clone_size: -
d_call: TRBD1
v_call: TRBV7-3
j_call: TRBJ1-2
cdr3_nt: TGTGCCAGCGGCTCAGGCGGGACAGACCACTATGGCTACACCTTC
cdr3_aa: CASGSGGTDHYGYTF